This TCR beta chain is drawn from a study of blood T cell repertoires in COVID-19. Methods used by the authors: The assay estimated nucleated cells by amplifying reference gene primers. TCRdb's table, derived via immunoSEQ multiplex PCR, lists solely in-frame clones and lacks some. The D gene and trimming were derived from the DNA, and the V and J assignments and clone size from that table. The sample includes around 270,000 clones, 70% to 90% of them seen just once. This CDR3 spans 17 amino acids. V trimming: 4 bases; J trimming: 1 base; junction bases outside the gene matches: 9. Germline V lookup: CDR1 SGHDT, CDR2 YYEEEE.

The chain uses TRBV5-6 and TRBJ2-2; TRBD1 matches 8 bases. Sequencing used PBMCs or T cells enriched from blood (not recorded which). The source is a woman in her 30s who had recovered from COVID-19. For the CDR3, the DNA is TGTGCCAGCAGCCCACACCCCGGGACAGGGAACACCGGGGAGCTGTTTTTT. This sequence encodes CASSPHPGTGNTGELFF. Complete variable domain (other parts from reference TRBV5-6 and TRBJ2-2): DAGVTQSPTHLIKTRGQQVTLRCSPKSGHDTVSWYQQALGQGPQFIFQYYEEEERQRGNFPDRFSGHQFPNYSSELNVNALLLGDSALYLCASSPHPGTGNTGELFFGEGSRLTVL.